This T cell receptor beta chain originates from a study of T cells in Graves' hyperthyroidism and ophthalmopathy. It was RNA transcripts that yielded the amplified TCR beta CDR3 regions. First-round RT-PCR with HTBI primers amplified the TCR CDR3 region. TCRdb reprocessed the multiplex PCR reads with MiXCR, giving one entry per CDR3 protein. In the table there are hundreds of thousands of distinct CDR3 sequences, 14% of which are singletons. Subjects aged 18 to 65 presented with newly diagnosed hyperthyroidism of less than 2 months' duration. Clinicians diagnosed patients from clinical symptoms, serum thyroxine and TRAb, thyroid ultrasound and orbital computed tomography. Study observations and caveats: Prediction of ophthalmopathy progression came a median around 7.1 months pre-onset. Researchers report that a 13 V-J model separated ophthalmopathy from stable hyperthyroidism.

In the case of this clonotype: Its antigen is not identified.

In germline, CDR1 is KGHDR, CDR2 SFDVKD. The CDR3 loop spans 14 amino acids. V was clipped by 7 bases and J by 0 bases; unmatched bases: 3. The chain recombines TRBV24-1 with TRBJ2-3, with 7 bases lining up with TRBD1. This TCR was recovered from a woman in her forties with Graves' hyperthyroidism. The specimen was blood. CDR3: CATSGTASTDTQYF. The CDR3 DNA reads TGTGCCACCAGCGGGACAGCGAGCACAGATACGCAGTATTTT.